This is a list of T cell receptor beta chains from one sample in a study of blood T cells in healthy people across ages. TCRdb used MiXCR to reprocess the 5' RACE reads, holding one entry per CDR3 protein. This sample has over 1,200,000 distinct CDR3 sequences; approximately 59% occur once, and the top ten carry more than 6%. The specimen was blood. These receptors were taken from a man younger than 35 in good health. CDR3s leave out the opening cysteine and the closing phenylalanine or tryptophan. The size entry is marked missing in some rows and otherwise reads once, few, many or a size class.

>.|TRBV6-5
ASSYRGAFEQF
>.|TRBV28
ASDAAGGQETQY
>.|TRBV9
ASSVDRGQGTQY
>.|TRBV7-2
ASSSTGKPDDEQY
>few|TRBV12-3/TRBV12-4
ASNHLDRNEQF
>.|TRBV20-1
SARPDGYGYT
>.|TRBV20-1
SARFQSYEQY
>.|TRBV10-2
ASRSGLQISYEQY
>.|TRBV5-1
ASSFVSGGVHEQY
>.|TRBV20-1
SARPLDSYNEQF
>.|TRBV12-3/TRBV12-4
ASTPDRGARYGYT
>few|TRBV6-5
ASSTQGDEQF
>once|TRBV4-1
ASSQTRTGRKADTQY
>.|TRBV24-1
ATSDGGTRSTDTQY
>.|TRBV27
ASSLVREVVSPLH
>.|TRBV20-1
SAPAPGLSTDTQY
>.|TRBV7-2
ASSHRRGRNSPLH
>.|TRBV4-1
ASNHAGQGVYEQF
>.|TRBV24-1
ATSEDGLAGGSYNEQF
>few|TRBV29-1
SVGGGRDQPQH
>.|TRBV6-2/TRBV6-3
ASSFVALGTDTQY
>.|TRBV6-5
ASSSGTLAEQY
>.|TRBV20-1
SARARDRGQGRANEKLF
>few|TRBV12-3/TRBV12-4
ASSLTGVMSEQF
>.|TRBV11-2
ASSLNGTGWDGYT
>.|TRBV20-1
SATKQGSKLF
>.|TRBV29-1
SVRGGATKDQETQY
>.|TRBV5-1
ASSPYPTETQY
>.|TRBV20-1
SAPARGGRTDTQY
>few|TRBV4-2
ASSRLAGGYTDTQY
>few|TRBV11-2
ASSRHRMDTQY
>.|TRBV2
ASRRTGVESDTQY